This T cell receptor (beta chain) came from a study of T cells in Graves' hyperthyroidism and ophthalmopathy. General study points: Ophthalmopathy was distinguished from stable hyperthyroidism by 13 V-J signatures. Most expanded thyroid clonotypes above 0.001 recurred in blood.

The V and J ends lost 4 bases and 8 bases respectively, with 12 bases between them. CDR3 length: 13 amino acids. CDR1 SGHDT and CDR2 YYEEEE come from the germline V gene. Regarding this clonotype: Its antigen is undetermined.

RNA transcripts yielded amplified TCR beta CDR3 regions. The TCR CDR3 first-round RT-PCR relied on the HTBI primer set. MiXCR, run by TCRdb on the multiplex PCR reads, gives a single entry per CDR3 protein. The sample includes approximately 600,000 distinct CDR3 sequences, 16% of them seen just once. This sequence originates from a woman in her 30s with Graves' hyperthyroidism. The specimen was blood. The chain combines TRBV5-6 with TRBJ1-4; D uncertain. The CDR3 coding sequence is TGTGCCAGCAGCCGGGTCCCGGGGGAAAAACTGTTTTTT. Translating gives CASSRVPGEKLFF.